This is a list of T cell receptor beta chains from one sample in a study of cytomegalovirus exposure and HLA in healthy donors. Sequencing used immunoSEQ multiplex PCR; TCRdb keeps in-frame clones, though not all of them. The repertoire holds about 130,000 clones, about four fifths seen once, with 4% to 4.5% in the top ten. Sequencing was performed on PBMCs. Receptors were obtained from a woman in her thirties or forties in good health and CMV-seronegative. CDR3s include the opening cysteine and the closing phenylalanine or tryptophan. The D gene is left open where the match is weak. Part of the rows lack a size; the others show once, few, many or a class for expanded clones.

clone_size j_call v_call d_call cdr3_nt cdr3_aa
NA TRBJ1-1 TRBV7-9 TRBD1 TGTGCCAGCAGCTCCTCAGGGGGCGGTGGGACTGAAGCTTTCTTT CASSSSGGGGTEAFF
NA TRBJ2-7 TRBV7-9 NA TGTGCCAGCAGCCCTACACAGTGGGAGCAGTACTTC CASSPTQWEQYF
once TRBJ2-1 TRBV7-2 NA TGTGCCAGCAGCGGACGACAGGCGAAAAGCCCCAATGAGCAGTTCTTC CASSGRQAKSPNEQFF
many TRBJ2-7 TRBV6-5 NA TGTGCCAGCAGTTACGGGCGGGTGAGCTCCTACGAGCAGTACTTC CASSYGRVSSYEQYF
NA TRBJ2-1 TRBV19 NA TGTGCCAGTGGAATAGCAGTTACGAACAATGAGCAGTTCTTC CASGIAVTNNEQFF
once TRBJ1-1 TRBV7-2 NA TGTGCCAGCAGCTTAGCCCGGGGGGCTGAAGCTTTCTTT CASSLARGAEAFF
few TRBJ1-4 TRBV7-2 NA TGTGCCAGCAGCCCGGGGGGCGCTGCAACTAATGAAAAACTGTTTTTT CASSPGGAATNEKLFF
NA TRBJ1-4 TRBV15 NA TGTGCCACCAGCAGAGATTATCCTCTACTGTTTTTT CATSRDYPLLFF
NA TRBJ1-1 TRBV28 TRBD1 TGTGCCAGCACCCCCGGTCCGGGACAGTTGAACACTGAAGCTTTCTTT CASTPGPGQLNTEAFF
NA TRBJ1-1 TRBV18 NA TGTGCCAGCTCACCACCATTAAACACTGAAGCTTTCTTT CASSPPLNTEAFF
once TRBJ2-3 TRBV29-1 NA TGCAGCGTTCGGCGGTGGTTCAGCACAGATACGCAGTATTTT CSVRRWFSTDTQYF
few TRBJ1-4 TRBV5-8 NA TGTGCCAGCAGGCGACACCTCGGGGCAACTAATGAAAAACTGTTTTTT CASRRHLGATNEKLFF
NA TRBJ1-1 TRBV7-2 NA TGTGCCAGCAGCTTTTCTGGAGGGGACACTGAAGCTTTCTTT CASSFSGGDTEAFF
few TRBJ1-5 TRBV4-1 NA TGCGCCAGCAGCCTTACAGGGAATCAGCCCCAGCATTTT CASSLTGNQPQHF
NA TRBJ1-6 TRBV5-1 NA TGCGCCAGCAGCCAACAGGGTAGGAATTCACCCCTCCACTTT CASSQQGRNSPLHF
NA TRBJ2-4 TRBV28 TRBD2 TGTGCCAGCAGTCCCCCGCTCAGGGCGGGGGGAAACATTCAGTACTTC CASSPPLRAGGNIQYF
NA TRBJ1-2 TRBV7-9 NA TGTGCCAGCAGCCCGAACAAGGCGCTAGGCTATGGCTACACCTTC CASSPNKALGYGYTF
NA TRBJ1-4 TRBV9 NA TGTGCCAGCAGCGTAGTGGGGGGGACTAATGAAAAACTGTTTTTT CASSVVGGTNEKLFF
NA TRBJ1-2 TRBV5-4 TRBD1 TGTGCCAGCAGCCCACAGGGGCGGCATGGCTACACCTTC CASSPQGRHGYTF
NA TRBJ1-2 TRBV19 TRBD1 TGTGCCAGTAGTATTGGGGGACAGTTGGGTGGCTACACCTTC CASSIGGQLGGYTF
NA TRBJ2-7 TRBV7-6 TRBD1 TGTGCCAGCAGCTCACCGGGACAGGGGTCCAACGAGCAGTACTTC CASSSPGQGSNEQYF
NA TRBJ2-3 TRBV5-1 TRBD2 TGCGCCAGCAGCCCGGGGAGGGGCGAAACAGATACGCAGTATTTT CASSPGRGETDTQYF
NA TRBJ1-3 TRBV11-2 NA TGTGCCAGCAGCCTCTTTGAGGGAGGGGGAAACACCATATATTTT CASSLFEGGGNTIYF
once TRBJ1-2 TRBV5-6 NA TGTGCCAGCAGCTCAACGGGTGAGAACTATGGCTACACCTTC CASSSTGENYGYTF
NA TRBJ1-2 TRBV18 NA TGTGCCAGCTCAAGTACAGGGCCATTCTATGGCTACACCTTC CASSSTGPFYGYTF
NA TRBJ2-2 TRBV6-5 NA TGTGCCAGCACCAGGGGGGTGCGGACCGGGGAGCTGTTTTTT CASTRGVRTGELFF
few TRBJ1-6 TRBV6-1 NA TGTGCCAGCAGTGAACGGGGGGAACTTCACTCACCCCTCCACTTT CASSERGELHSPLHF
NA TRBJ2-2 TRBV7-9 TRBD1 TGTGCCAGCATGGACAGGGGAGACACCGGGGAGCTGTTTTTT CASMDRGDTGELFF
NA TRBJ1-6 TRBV19 TRBD1 TGTGCCAGTAGAGGGGGACAGTTTACGTATTCACCCCTCCACTTT CASRGGQFTYSPLHF
NA TRBJ1-2 TRBV2 NA TGTGCCAGCAGTGAACAGGGTCAGAATAACTATGGCTACACCTTC CASSEQGQNNYGYTF
NA TRBJ2-7 TRBV5-1 TRBD1 TGCGCCAGCAGCTTGGTTTCAACGGACAGGGAAGACGAGCAGTACTTC CASSLVSTDREDEQYF
NA TRBJ2-7 TRBV2 TRBD2 TGTGCCAGCAGTGAATCGTTTGTAGCGGGGGGCCTCTACGAGCAGTACTTC CASSESFVAGGLYEQYF
NA TRBJ1-1 TRBV11-3 NA TGTGCCAGCAGCTTGGACAGAAACACTGAAGCTTTCTTT CASSLDRNTEAFF
NA TRBJ2-3 TRBV4-1 TRBD2 TGCGCCAGCAGCCAAGTAGAGGCGGGGGGAACAGATACGCAGTATTTT CASSQVEAGGTDTQYF
NA TRBJ1-1 TRBV5-5 NA TGTGCCAGCAGGCGGACACCCCAAAACCCCACTGAAGCTTTCTTT CASRRTPQNPTEAFF
once TRBJ2-7 TRBV19 NA TGTGCCAGTACCCCCTCAACGGGAGTTTACGAGCAGTACTTC CASTPSTGVYEQYF
NA TRBJ2-7 TRBV2 NA TGTGCCAGCAGTGTAGGGGAAAACGAGCAGTACTTC CASSVGENEQYF
NA TRBJ2-5 TRBV7-2 TRBD1 TGTGCCAGCAGCGTAAACAGGGGCAAGACCCAGTACTTC CASSVNRGKTQYF
few TRBJ2-2 TRBV7-3 TRBD1 TGTGCCAGCAGCTTATATGGGACAGGGGGAACCGGGGAGCTGTTTTTT CASSLYGTGGTGELFF
NA TRBJ1-1 TRBV5-4 TRBD1 TGTGCCAGCAGCGGTCGACAGGGTAACACTGAAGCTTTCTTT CASSGRQGNTEAFF
few TRBJ2-7 TRBV4-1 TRBD1 TGCGCCAGCAGCCAAGGGGACAGGGCCTACGAGCAGTACTTC CASSQGDRAYEQYF
NA TRBJ2-7 TRBV6-6 NA TGTGCCAGCAGTTGGACTCGTAGCTCCTACGAGCAGTACTTC CASSWTRSSYEQYF
NA TRBJ2-5 TRBV19 NA TGTGCCAGTAGTCCCCTGGACCGGAGGGCCGGAGAGACCCAGTACTTC CASSPLDRRAGETQYF
NA TRBJ2-1 TRBV2 NA TGTGCCAGCAGGTACAGTAATGAGCAGTTCTTC CASRYSNEQFF
NA TRBJ1-4 TRBV21-1 NA TGTGCCAGCACCTCAACCGGGGACAAAAGAGAAAAACTGTTTTTT CASTSTGDKREKLFF
NA TRBJ2-3 TRBV6-1 TRBD1 TGTGCCAGCGACCGGGACAGGGTCTCCGATACGCAGTATTTT CASDRDRVSDTQYF
NA TRBJ1-4 TRBV11-3 TRBD1 TGTGCCAGCAGCTTAAGTCAGGGGGCGCAGGAAAAACTGTTTTTT CASSLSQGAQEKLFF
NA TRBJ1-2 TRBV4-3 TRBD1 TGCGCCAGCAGCCCCACAGGGGGCGGGTATGGCTACACCTTC CASSPTGGGYGYTF
NA TRBJ1-2 TRBV7-2 NA TGTGCCAGCAGCCAAAAACCGCAGGGAACGTCTAACTATGGCTACACCTTC CASSQKPQGTSNYGYTF
NA TRBJ1-1 TRBV7-9 TRBD1 TGTGCCAGCAGCATAAAGGGGACAGGGGAAGCTTTCTTT CASSIKGTGEAFF
NA TRBJ2-7 TRBV7-9 TRBD1 TGTGCCAGCAGCCCGGGACAGGGGCTCTCCTACGAGCAGTACTTC CASSPGQGLSYEQYF
NA TRBJ1-1 TRBV6-7 TRBD1 TGTGCCAGCAGTTACGAGGGACAGGGGGCGATGTCGCCCATGAACACTGAAGCTTTCTTT CASSYEGQGAMSPMNTEAFF